This T cell receptor beta chain appears in the sequencing data of a study of identical twins. Each CDR3 protein is one row after TCRdb ran MiXCR on the 5' RACE reads. The repertoire has 690,000 or so distinct CDR3 sequences, 8.5% to 9% of them found once; the top ten carry approximately 0.89%. The V end was cut by 5 bases, the J end by 1 base, with 18 bases between. The CDR3 sequence is 17 residues long. Germline V lookup: CDR1 SGHAT, CDR2 FQNNGV. These data were also reused for a study on yellow fever vaccine responses in identical twins.

The sequenced material came from PBMCs. This clonotype was obtained from a woman between 18 and 30 years old in good health. The chain uses TRBV11-2 and TRBJ2-1, with D possibly TRBD2 on 6 matching bases. The chain's CDR3 is CASSQTGLGRSYNEQFF. The DNA for the CDR3 is TGTGCCAGCAGCCAAACTGGTCTGGGGAGGTCCTACAATGAGCAGTTCTTC.